These 16 T cell receptor beta chains were all obtained from the same sample, sequenced in a study of blood T cells in healthy people across ages. A sample-barcoded 5' primer and a J-beta primer mix were used in a second PCR of about 7 to 12 cycles. MiXCR, applied by TCRdb to the 5' RACE reads, yields one record per CDR3 protein. The sample holds fewer than 1 million distinct CDR3 sequences, around 42% seen once. The source material was blood. Every receptor here comes from a man in his sixties in good health.

The rearrangement links TRBV27 to TRBJ2-1; 7 bases line up with TRBD2. Unmatched junction bases numbered 5, after V lost 1 base and J lost 5 bases. The length of the CDR3 is 15 residues. The V gene's germline CDR1 is MNHEY and CDR2 SMNVEV (reference sequence). The CDR3 spells CASSLLAGPNNEQFF. The CDR3 coding sequence is TGTGCCAGCAGTTTATTAGCGGGCCCGAACAATGAGCAGTTCTTC.

The chain combines TRBV4-1 with TRBJ2-3, with 9 positions matching TRBD2. V lost 2 bases to trimming and J lost 6 bases; unmatched junction nucleotides: 18. This CDR3 contains 19 residues. Germline V gives CDR1 MGHRA, CDR2 YSYEKL. CDR3 nucleotide sequence: TGCGCCAGCAGCCAATGGCGGGGGGGCGGCCCCAGTTTAGGGGATACGCAGTATTTT. Its translation is CASSQWRGGGPSLGDTQYF.

The V call is TRBV28, the J call TRBJ1-5; D is possibly TRBD1 (6 bases). Trimming pared 5 bases from V and 2 bases from J, leaving 10 bases between. Germline V gives CDR1 MDHEN, CDR2 SYDVKM. CDR3 length equals 14 residues. As DNA, the CDR3 is TGTGCCAGCAGTCACAGGGTTGGCAATCAGCCCCAGCATTTT. Amino acids: CASSHRVGNQPQHF.

The chain combines TRBV20-1 with TRBJ2-3; tentative D call: TRBD2 (6 bases). Per the germline V gene, CDR1 is DFQATT and CDR2 is SNEGSKA (reference sequence). Trimming pared 2 bases from V and 3 bases from J, leaving 12 bases between. The CDR3 is 14 residues long. DNA of the CDR3: TGCAGTGCTAGACCGGGAGCAGGGACAGATACGCAGTATTTT. This translates into CSARPGAGTDTQYF.

This clonotype was counted a few times. The chain links TRBV6-2 or TRBV6-3 to TRBJ2-1, with 7 bases identical to TRBD1. Trimming removed 4 bases from V and 5 bases from J; junction bases left unmatched: 8. Germline CDR1 and CDR2: MNHEY and SVGEGT. The CDR3 runs 15 residues. Written as DNA, the CDR3 is TGTGCCAGCAGTTCGACAGGGTTCCGGCACAATGAGCAGTTCTTC. Amino acids: CASSSTGFRHNEQFF.

This clonotype was seen a few times. The chain joins TRBV6-1 to TRBJ2-7; possibly TRBD2 for D (5 bases). V was cut by 3 bases and J by 7 bases, with 16 bases left in between. The germline gives CDR1 MNHNS, CDR2 SASEGT. This CDR3 contains 14 residues. The CDR3 nucleotides are TGTGCCAGCAGTGACTACAGCTACTCGGGAGAGCAGTACTTC. Residues: CASSDYSYSGEQYF.

In DNA, the CDR3 is TGCAGTGCCGGGTTAGCGGGGAGCACCGGGGAGCTGTTTTTT. Translating gives CSAGLAGSTGELFF. The chain is built from TRBV20-1 and TRBJ2-2; TRBD2 matches at 8 bases. The ends lost 6 bases at V and 4 bases at J; junction bases unmatched: 7. Germline V lookup: CDR1 DFQATT, CDR2 SNEGSKA (reference sequence). The CDR3 extends over 14 amino acids.

This chain connects TRBV11-1 to TRBJ1-1, with TRBD1 as a possible D gene (6 bases). The CDR3 length is 14 residues. Germline assignment: CDR1 SGHAT and CDR2 FQDESV (reference sequence). Trimming took 5 bases from V and 1 from J, leaving 11 bases between them. DNA of the CDR3: TGTGCCAGCAGCCTCCTCAGGGGGAACACTGAAGCTTTCTTT. This translates into CASSLLRGNTEAFF. Together with reference TRBV11-1 and TRBJ1-1, the CDR3 gives the full variable domain: EAEVAQSPRYKITEKSQAVAFWCDPISGHATLYWYRQILGQGPELLVQFQDESVVDDSQLPKDRFSAERLKGVDSTLKIQPAELGDSAMYLCASSLLRGNTEAFFGQGTRLTVV.

The rearrangement joins TRBV29-1 to TRBJ2-5, with 7 bases fitting TRBD1. The CDR3 is 13 amino acids. V shed 4 bases and J 4 bases; nucleotides not matched to a gene: 6. CDR1 and CDR2 (germline): SQVTM, ANQGSEA. Here the CDR3 reads CSVGRQGGETQYF. The CDR3 DNA reads TGCAGCGTTGGCCGACAGGGCGGAGAGACCCAGTACTTC.

The chain recombines TRBV3-1 with TRBJ2-1, with no clear D. The V and J ends lost 0 bases and 0 bases respectively, with 18 bases between them. Germline V lookup: CDR1 LGHDT, CDR2 YNNKEL (reference sequence). The CDR3 spans 19 residues. The CDR3 protein is CASSQDQFVSHSSYNEQFF. CDR3 nucleotide sequence: TGTGCCAGCAGCCAAGATCAATTTGTCTCCCATAGCTCCTACAATGAGCAGTTCTTC.

This chain connects TRBV4-3 to TRBJ2-7, with D perhaps given as TRBD1 or TRBD2 (6 bases each). CDR3 length: 15 amino acids. The germline V and J ends were trimmed by 2 bases and 0 bases, with 11 bases remaining between them. The germline V gene has CDR1 LGHNA and CDR2 YSLEER. The DNA for the CDR3 is TGCGCCAGCAGCCAATTACAGGGAGGCTCCTACGAGCAGTACTTC. This translates into CASSQLQGGSYEQYF.

The J gene is TRBJ2-7, the V gene TRBV25-1; TRBD1 matches at 8 bases. The junction had 9 bases not matched to a gene; V was cut back by 4 bases and J by 4 bases. The CDR3 runs 15 residues. The germline CDR1 and CDR2 sequences are MGHDK and SYGVNS. DNA for the CDR3: TGTGCCAGCAGTGGATCAGGGGGCAGATTTTACGAGCAGTACTTC. Translated: CASSGSGGRFYEQYF.

This clonotype was counted at least ten times. The chain carries TRBV12-3 or TRBV12-4 and TRBJ1-2, with D unclear. The CDR3 has 12 amino acids. Trimming shortened V by 6 bases and J by 5 bases, and 10 bases separated the two germline ends. CDR3 DNA: TGTGCCAGCAGCTTGGGGAGTTATGGCTACACCTTC. It specifies CASSLGSYGYTF.

The chain couples TRBV20-1 to TRBJ2-7; 9 nucleotides line up with TRBD1. Germline V gene data show CDR1 as DFQATT and CDR2 as SNEGSKA (reference sequence). V lost 6 bases and J lost 4; bases outside the gene matches: 7. There are 13 residues in the CDR3. The CDR3 DNA reads TGCAGTGCCCGCGGGACAGGGCCTTACGAGCAGTACTTC. Residues: CSARGTGPYEQYF.

The chain combines TRBV28 with TRBJ2-3, with TRBD2 matching 8 bases. CDR1 MDHEN and CDR2 SYDVKM come from the germline V gene. Trimming at V came to 6 bases and at J to 7 bases, leaving 9 bases not matched to a gene. The CDR3 has 14 residues. Written as DNA, the CDR3 is TGTGCCAGCAGCTCGCGGGGGGTAGTGAATACGCAGTATTTT. Translation: CASSSRGVVNTQYF. The whole variable domain, remainder taken from reference TRBV28 and TRBJ2-3, is DVKVTQSSRYLVKRTGEKVFLECVQDMDHENMFWYRQDPGLGLRLIYFSYDVKMKEKGDIPEGYSVSREKKERFSLILESASTNQTSMYLCASSSRGVVNTQYFGPGTRLTVL.

The chain has TRBV5-1 and TRBJ2-1; 10 positions agree with TRBD2. The CDR3 sequence is 16 residues long. With V trimmed by 4 bases and J by 3 bases, 7 bases remained unmatched. CDR1 and CDR2 (germline): SGHRS, YFSETQ. As DNA, the CDR3 is TGCGCCAGCAGCATCGGGACTAGCGCACTCTACAATGAGCAGTTCTTC. It specifies CASSIGTSALYNEQFF.